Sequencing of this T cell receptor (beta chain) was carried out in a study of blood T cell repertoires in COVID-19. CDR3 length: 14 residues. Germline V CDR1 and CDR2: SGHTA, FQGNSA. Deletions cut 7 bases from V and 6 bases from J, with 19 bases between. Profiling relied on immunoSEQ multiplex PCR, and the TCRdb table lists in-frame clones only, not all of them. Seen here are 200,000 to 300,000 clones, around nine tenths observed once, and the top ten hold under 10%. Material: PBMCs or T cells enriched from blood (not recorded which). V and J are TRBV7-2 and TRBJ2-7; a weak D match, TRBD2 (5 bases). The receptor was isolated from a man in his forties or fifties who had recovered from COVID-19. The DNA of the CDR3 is TGTGCCAGCAACTGGAGGTTTGGGGTAGGCGAGCAGTACTTC. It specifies CASNWRFGVGEQYF. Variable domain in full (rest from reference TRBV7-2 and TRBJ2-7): GAGVSQSPSNKVTEKGKDVELRCDPISGHTALYWYRQSLGQGLEFLIYFQGNSAPDKSGLPSDRFSAERTGGSVSTLTIQRTQQEDSAVYLCASNWRFGVGEQYFGPGTRLTVT.